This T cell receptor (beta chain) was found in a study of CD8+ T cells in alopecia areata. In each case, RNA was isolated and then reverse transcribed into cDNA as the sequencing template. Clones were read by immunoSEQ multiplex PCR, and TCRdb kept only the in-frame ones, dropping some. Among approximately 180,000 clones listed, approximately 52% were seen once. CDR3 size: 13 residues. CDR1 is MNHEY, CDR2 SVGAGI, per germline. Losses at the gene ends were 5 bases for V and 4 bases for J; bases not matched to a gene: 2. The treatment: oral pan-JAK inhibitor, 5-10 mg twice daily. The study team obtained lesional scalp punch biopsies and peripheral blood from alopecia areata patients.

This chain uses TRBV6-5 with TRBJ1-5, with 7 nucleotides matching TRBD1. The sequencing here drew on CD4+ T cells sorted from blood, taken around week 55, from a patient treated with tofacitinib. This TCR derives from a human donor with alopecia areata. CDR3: CASSKTGNQPQHF. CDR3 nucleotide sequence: TGTGCCAGCAGTAAGACAGGGAATCAGCCCCAGCATTTT.